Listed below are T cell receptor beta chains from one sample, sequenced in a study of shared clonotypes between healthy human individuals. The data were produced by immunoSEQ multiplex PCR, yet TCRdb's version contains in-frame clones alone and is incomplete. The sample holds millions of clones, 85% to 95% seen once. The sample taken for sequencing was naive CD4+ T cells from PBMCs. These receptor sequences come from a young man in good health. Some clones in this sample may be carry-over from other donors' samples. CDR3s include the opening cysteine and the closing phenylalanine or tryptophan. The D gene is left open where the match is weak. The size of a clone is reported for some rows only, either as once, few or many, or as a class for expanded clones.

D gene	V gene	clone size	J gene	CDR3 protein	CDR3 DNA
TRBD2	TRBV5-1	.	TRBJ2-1	CASSSQPTSGNEQFF	TGCGCCAGCAGCTCCCAACCGACTAGCGGTAATGAGCAGTTCTTC
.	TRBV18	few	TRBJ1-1	CASSPLLPGAFF	TGTGCCAGCTCACCACTCCTGCCCGGGGCTTTCTTT
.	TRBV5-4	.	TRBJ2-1	CASSLDGRGEQFF	TGTGCCAGCAGCTTGGACGGGAGAGGGGAGCAGTTCTTC
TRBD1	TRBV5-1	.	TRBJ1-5	CASRFGTGGEPQHF	TGCGCCAGCAGGTTCGGGACAGGGGGCGAGCCCCAGCATTTT
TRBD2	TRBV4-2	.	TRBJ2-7	CASSREAGGSYEQYF	TGTGCCAGCAGCCGAGAAGCGGGGGGCTCCTACGAGCAGTACTTC
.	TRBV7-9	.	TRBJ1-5	CASSLDWSNQPQHF	TGTGCCAGCAGCCTGGATTGGAGCAATCAGCCCCAGCATTTT
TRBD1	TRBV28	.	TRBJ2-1	CASFGQVTYNEQFF	TGTGCCAGCTTTGGACAGGTCACCTACAATGAGCAGTTCTTC
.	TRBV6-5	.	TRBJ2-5	CASSYSGGGPSETQYF	TGTGCCAGCAGTTACTCAGGGGGAGGGCCCTCAGAGACCCAGTACTTC
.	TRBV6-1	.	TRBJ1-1	CASRGREAFF	TGTGCCAGCAGGGGTCGGGAGGCTTTCTTT
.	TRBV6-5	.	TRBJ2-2	CASSSRPRGELFF	TGTGCCAGCAGTTCCCGACCCCGCGGGGAGCTGTTTTTT
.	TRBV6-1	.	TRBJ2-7	CASSSDYAYEQYF	TGTGCCAGCAGCTCGGATTATGCATACGAGCAGTACTTC
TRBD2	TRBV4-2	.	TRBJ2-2	CASSQGRDYLTGELFF	TGTGCCAGCAGCCAGGGCCGGGACTACCTAACCGGGGAGCTGTTTTTT
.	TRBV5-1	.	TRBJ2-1	CASSPSVTGGGSEQFF	TGCGCCAGCAGCCCCTCGGTAACTGGGGGGGGCAGTGAGCAGTTCTTC
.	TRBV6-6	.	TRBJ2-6	CASRLAGANVLTF	TGTGCCAGCAGGTTGGCCGGGGCCAACGTCCTGACTTTC
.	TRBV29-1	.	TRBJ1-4	CSVKGALNEKLFF	TGCAGCGTTAAAGGGGCGCTAAATGAAAAACTGTTTTTT
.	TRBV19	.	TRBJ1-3	CASSPRERGSGNTIYF	TGTGCCAGTAGTCCCAGGGAGAGGGGCTCTGGAAACACCATATATTTT
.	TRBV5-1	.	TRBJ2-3	CASSPPSSGGGTDTQYF	TGCGCCAGCAGCCCGCCGAGTTCTGGGGGCGGGACAGATACGCAGTATTTT
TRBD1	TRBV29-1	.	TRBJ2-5	CSVKRDSTETQYF	TGCAGCGTAAAACGGGACAGTACGGAGACCCAGTACTTC
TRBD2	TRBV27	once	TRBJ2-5	CARNERETEKTQYF	TGTGCCCGGAATGAGCGGGAGACGGAGAAGACCCAGTACTTC
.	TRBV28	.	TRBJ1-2	CASKAGGVFNYGYTF	TGTGCCAGCAAGGCCGGGGGGGTGTTTAACTATGGCTACACCTTC
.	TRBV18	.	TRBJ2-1	CASSPRQERSMRQFF	TGTGCCAGCTCACCTAGACAGGAACGATCAATGAGGCAGTTCTTC
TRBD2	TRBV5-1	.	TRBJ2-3	CASSRGLAGGLPDTQYF	TGCGCCAGCAGTCGGGGACTAGCGGGAGGATTGCCAGATACGCAGTATTTT
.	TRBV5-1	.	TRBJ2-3	CASSDLGTQYF	TGCGCCAGCAGCGATCTAGGGACGCAGTATTTT
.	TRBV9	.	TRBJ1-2	CASSVGQSNYGYTF	TGTGCCAGCAGCGTCGGTCAGTCTAACTATGGCTACACCTTC
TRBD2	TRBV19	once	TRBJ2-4	CASSVGLAGVMAKNIQYF	TGTGCCAGTAGTGTCGGACTAGCGGGAGTTATGGCCAAAAACATTCAGTACTTC
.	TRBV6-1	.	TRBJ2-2	CASSVGRLTGELFF	TGTGCCAGCAGTGTGGGGCGGCTTACCGGGGAGCTGTTTTTT
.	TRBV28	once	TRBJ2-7	CASSTGTVSEQYF	TGTGCCAGCAGTACCGGGACCGTTTCCGAGCAGTACTTC
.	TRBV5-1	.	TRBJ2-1	CASSPRGPDEQFF	TGCGCCAGCAGCCCCCGAGGCCCCGATGAGCAGTTCTTC
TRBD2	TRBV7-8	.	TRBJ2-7	CASSLIAGAYEQYF	TGTGCCAGCAGCTTAATAGCGGGAGCCTACGAGCAGTACTTC
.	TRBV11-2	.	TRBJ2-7	CASSFMYGSAGGREQYF	TGTGCCAGCAGCTTTATGTATGGGTCAGCCGGGGGTCGGGAGCAGTACTTC
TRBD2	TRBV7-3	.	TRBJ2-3	CASSLRGREGDTQYF	TGTGCCAGCAGCTTAAGGGGCAGGGAGGGAGATACGCAGTATTTT
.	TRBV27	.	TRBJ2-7	CASSARGDSYEQYF	TGTGCCAGCAGTGCCAGGGGTGATTCCTACGAGCAGTACTTC
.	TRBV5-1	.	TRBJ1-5	CASSLVSIMALKQPQHF	TGCGCCAGCAGCTTGGTTTCCATAATGGCCCTTAAGCAGCCCCAGCATTTT
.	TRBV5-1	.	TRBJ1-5	CASSLVVGQPQHF	TGCGCCAGCAGCTTGGTAGTAGGTCAGCCCCAGCATTTT
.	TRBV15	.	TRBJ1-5	CATSRDRTAYSNQPQHF	TGTGCCACCAGCAGAGATCGGACAGCTTATAGCAATCAGCCCCAGCATTTT
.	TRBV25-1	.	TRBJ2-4	CASSEWGASDIQYF	TGTGCCAGCAGTGAATGGGGCGCTAGCGACATTCAGTACTTC
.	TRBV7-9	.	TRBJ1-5	CASSPSADQPQHF	TGTGCCAGCAGCCCAAGCGCAGACCAGCCCCAGCATTTT
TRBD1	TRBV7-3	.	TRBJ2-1	CASSSGGSYNEQFF	TGTGCCAGCAGCTCAGGGGGCTCCTACAATGAGCAGTTCTTC
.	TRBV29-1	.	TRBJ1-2	CSVFNLGSTGYTF	TGCAGCGTTTTCAATCTGGGTTCCACCGGCTACACCTTC
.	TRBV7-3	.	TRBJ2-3	CASSLGGPADTQYF	TGTGCCAGCAGCTTAGGAGGGCCAGCAGATACGCAGTATTTT
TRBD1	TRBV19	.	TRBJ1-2	CATKGAPAANYGYTF	TGTGCCACCAAGGGGGCCCCCGCCGCTAACTATGGCTACACCTTC
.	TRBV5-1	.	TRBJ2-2	CASSRVDGTTGELFF	TGCGCCAGCAGCCGGGTGGACGGAACCACCGGGGAGCTGTTTTTT
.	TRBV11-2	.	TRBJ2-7	CASSLRQGSSYEQYF	TGTGCCAGCAGCTTAAGGCAGGGCAGCTCCTACGAGCAGTACTTC
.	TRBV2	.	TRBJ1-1	CASSEYEGSEAFF	TGTGCCAGCAGTGAATACGAGGGCAGTGAAGCTTTCTTT
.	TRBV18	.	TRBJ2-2	CASSLQGKDTGELFF	TGTGCCAGCTCACTCCAGGGGAAGGACACCGGGGAGCTGTTTTTT
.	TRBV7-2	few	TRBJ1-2	CASSTSRQGSGYTF	TGTGCCAGCAGCACTTCTCGTCAGGGAAGTGGCTACACCTTC
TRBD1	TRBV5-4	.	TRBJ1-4	CASSADRGGNQLFF	TGTGCCAGCAGCGCGGACAGGGGGGGGAACCAACTGTTTTTT
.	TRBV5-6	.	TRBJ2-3	CASSLGPLTDTQYF	TGTGCCAGCAGCTTGGGACCCCTCACAGATACGCAGTATTTT
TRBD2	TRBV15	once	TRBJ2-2	CATSRDVTSGTAGELFF	TGTGCCACCAGCAGAGATGTTACTAGCGGGACGGCCGGGGAGCTGTTTTTT
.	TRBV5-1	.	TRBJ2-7	CASSLVPQGTTYEQYF	TGCGCCAGCAGCTTGGTCCCGCAGGGGACGACCTACGAGCAGTACTTC
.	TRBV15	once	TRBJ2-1	CATSRDGGEIDEQFF	TGTGCCACCAGCAGAGATGGCGGGGAGATAGATGAGCAGTTCTTC
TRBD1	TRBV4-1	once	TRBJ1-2	CASSQEAAGGAYGYTF	TGCGCCAGCAGCCAAGAAGCTGCAGGGGGCGCTTATGGCTACACCTTC
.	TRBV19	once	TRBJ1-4	CASSDRSRATNEKLFF	TGTGCCAGTAGCGACAGATCCCGGGCAACTAATGAAAAACTGTTTTTT